The sequence of this T cell receptor (beta chain) was determined in a study of monozygotic twins with inflammatory bowel disease. Each TCR library consumed about 3,800 ng of total RNA. Template-switch reactions added UMIs with a 6-nucleotide sample barcode. Reprocessing the 5' RACE reads, TCRdb reports a single entry for every CDR3 protein and omits DNA. This table lists approximately 400,000 distinct CDR3 sequences. The CDR3 is 16 amino acids. CDR1 and CDR2 (germline): SGHRS, YFSETQ. Study-level results: The data did not back a single strong IBD-associated clonotype or signal.

Remarks on this clonotype: The antigen is unknown.

The chain has TRBV5-1 and TRBJ2-7; absent DNA, TCRdb's TRBD2 call cannot be checked. This TCR came from a human donor with ulcerative colitis or Crohn's disease, or a healthy co-twin of an affected twin (not recorded which). Sequenced sample: blood. Here the CDR3 reads CASSPGLSSGGYEQYF.